Below are 4 T cell receptor beta chains sequenced from a single sample in a study of cytomegalovirus exposure and HLA in healthy donors. Amplification used 60 Vbeta primers and 13 Jbeta primers. Only in-frame clones appear in the TCRdb table, and some are missing; sequencing was by immunoSEQ multiplex PCR. The sample has some 60,000 clones, about 90% seen once. Specimen: PBMCs. The origin of the receptors is a man between 18 and 29 years old in good health and CMV-seronegative.

V and J are TRBV6-5 and TRBJ1-1; D is undetermined. There are 12 residues in the CDR3. Germline lookup yields CDR1 MNHEY and CDR2 SVGAGI. Trimming shortened V by 8 bases and J by 1 base, and 8 bases separated the two germline ends. The CDR3 DNA reads TGTGCCAGCGCGGAGCCGAACACTGAAGCTTTCTTT. It specifies CASAEPNTEAFF.

The chain uses TRBV4-1 and TRBJ1-1; no clear D. This CDR3 region has 17 residues. Looked up from germline, CDR1 is MGHRA and CDR2 is YSYEKL. Trimming cost V 2 bases and J 1 base, with 17 bases left between them. Here the CDR3 reads CASSQPIDGRANTEAFF. The CDR3 DNA sequence: TGCGCCAGCAGCCAACCAATCGACGGGCGGGCGAACACTGAAGCTTTCTTT.

The chain is built from TRBV7-9 and TRBJ1-1; D is possibly TRBD1 (6 bases). CDR1 and CDR2 (germline): SEHNR, FQNEAQ (reference sequence). The CDR3 contains 14 residues. With 6 bases removed from V and 4 bases from J, the gap between germline ends came to 15 bases. The CDR3 loop is CASSRIQGTTEAFF. In DNA form, the CDR3 reads TGTGCCAGCAGTCGTATCCAGGGGACCACTGAAGCTTTCTTT.

V usage is TRBV5-4 and J usage is TRBJ1-3, with 8 nucleotides matching TRBD1. Germline-derived CDR1 and CDR2 are SGHNT and YYREEE (reference sequence). J lost 2 bases, V lost 1 base, and 8 bases had no gene match. The CDR3 contains 17 residues. DNA for the CDR3: TGTGCCAGCAGCTTGTCAGGGGGCGCGGTAGCTGGAAACACCATATATTTT. The encoded protein is CASSLSGGAVAGNTIYF.